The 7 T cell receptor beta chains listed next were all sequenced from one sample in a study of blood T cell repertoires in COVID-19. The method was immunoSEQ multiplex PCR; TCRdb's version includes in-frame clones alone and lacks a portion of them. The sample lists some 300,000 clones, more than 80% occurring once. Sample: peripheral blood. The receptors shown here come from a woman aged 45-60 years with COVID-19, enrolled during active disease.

DNA of the CDR3: TGTGCCAGCAGCGTAGCTACGAGTTTAGGACTCCAAGAGACCCAGTACTTC. This gives the protein CASSVATSLGLQETQYF. The chain couples TRBV9 to TRBJ2-5; D perhaps matches TRBD2 (5 bases). The CDR3 totals 17 residues. Germline values: CDR1 SGDLS, CDR2 YYNGEE. With 0 bases removed from V and 1 base from J, the gap between germline ends came to 16 bases.

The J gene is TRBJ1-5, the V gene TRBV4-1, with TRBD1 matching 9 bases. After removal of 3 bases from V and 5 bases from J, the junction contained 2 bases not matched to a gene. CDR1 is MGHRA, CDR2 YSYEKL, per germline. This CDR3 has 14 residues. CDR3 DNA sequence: TGCGCCAGCAGCCATACAGGGGGCTATCAGCCCCAGCATTTT. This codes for CASSHTGGYQPQHF.

CDR3 loop: CAWTVNTGELFF. DNA of the CDR3: TGTGCCTGGACAGTGAACACCGGGGAGCTGTTTTTT. This sequence joins TRBV30 and TRBJ2-2, with D uncertain. This CDR3 is built from 12 residues. Per the germline V gene, CDR1 is GTSNPN and CDR2 is SVGIG (reference sequence). The ends were cut back, 4 bases at V and 1 base at J, with 4 bases in the middle.

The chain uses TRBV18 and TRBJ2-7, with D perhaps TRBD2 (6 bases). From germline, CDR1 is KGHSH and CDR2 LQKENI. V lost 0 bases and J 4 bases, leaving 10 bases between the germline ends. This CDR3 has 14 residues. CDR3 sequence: CASSPPGGSYEQYF. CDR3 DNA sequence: TGTGCCAGCTCACCACCCGGAGGGAGTTACGAGCAGTACTTC.

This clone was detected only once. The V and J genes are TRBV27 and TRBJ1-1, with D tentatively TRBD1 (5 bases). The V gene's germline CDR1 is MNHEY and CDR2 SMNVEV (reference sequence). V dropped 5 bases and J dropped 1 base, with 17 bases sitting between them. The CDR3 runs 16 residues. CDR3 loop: CASSSLGAAGNTEAFF. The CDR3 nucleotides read TGTGCCAGCAGTAGCCTAGGGGCCGCCGGGAACACTGAAGCTTTCTTT.

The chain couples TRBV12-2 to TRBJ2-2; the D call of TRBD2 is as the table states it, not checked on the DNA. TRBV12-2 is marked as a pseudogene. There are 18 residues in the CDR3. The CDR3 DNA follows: TGTGCAAGTCGCTTAGATGGAACTAGCGGGAGGGCCCCCGGGGAGCTGTTTTTT. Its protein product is CASRLDGTSGRAPGELFF.

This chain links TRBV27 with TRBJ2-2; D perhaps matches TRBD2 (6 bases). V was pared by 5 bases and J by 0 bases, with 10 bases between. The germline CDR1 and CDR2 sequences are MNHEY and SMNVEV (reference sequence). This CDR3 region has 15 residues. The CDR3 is CASSRGTTNTGELFF. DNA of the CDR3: TGTGCCAGCAGTCGCGGGACCACGAACACCGGGGAGCTGTTTTTT.